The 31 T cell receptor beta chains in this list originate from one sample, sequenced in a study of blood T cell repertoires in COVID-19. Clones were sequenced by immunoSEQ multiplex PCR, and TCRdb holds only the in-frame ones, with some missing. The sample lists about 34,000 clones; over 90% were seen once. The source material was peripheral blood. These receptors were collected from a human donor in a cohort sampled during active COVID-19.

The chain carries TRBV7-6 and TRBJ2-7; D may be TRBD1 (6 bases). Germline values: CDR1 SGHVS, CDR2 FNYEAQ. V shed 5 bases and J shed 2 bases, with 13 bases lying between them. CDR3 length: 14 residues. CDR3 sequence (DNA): TGTGCCAGCAGCCCGCAACAGGGACCCTACGAGCAGTACTTC. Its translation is CASSPQQGPYEQYF.

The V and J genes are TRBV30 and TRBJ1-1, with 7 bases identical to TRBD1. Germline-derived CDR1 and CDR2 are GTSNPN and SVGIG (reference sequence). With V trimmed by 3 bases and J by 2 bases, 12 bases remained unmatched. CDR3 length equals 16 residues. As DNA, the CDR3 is TGTGCCTGGAGAGCACCCGGGACAGTCGGTAACACTGAAGCTTTCTTT. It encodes CAWRAPGTVGNTEAFF.

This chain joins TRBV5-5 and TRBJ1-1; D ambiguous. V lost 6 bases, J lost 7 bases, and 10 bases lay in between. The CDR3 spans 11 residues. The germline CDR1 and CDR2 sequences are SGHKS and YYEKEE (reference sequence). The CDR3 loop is CASTRSVEAFF. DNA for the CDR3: TGTGCCAGCACCCGGAGTGTTGAAGCTTTCTTT.

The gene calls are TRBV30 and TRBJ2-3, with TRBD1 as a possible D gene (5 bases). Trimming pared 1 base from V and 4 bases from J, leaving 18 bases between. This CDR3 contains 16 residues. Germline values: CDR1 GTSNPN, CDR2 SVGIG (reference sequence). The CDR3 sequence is CAWSARTRALADTQYF. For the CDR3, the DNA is TGTGCCTGGAGTGCCCGGACAAGGGCATTGGCAGATACGCAGTATTTT.

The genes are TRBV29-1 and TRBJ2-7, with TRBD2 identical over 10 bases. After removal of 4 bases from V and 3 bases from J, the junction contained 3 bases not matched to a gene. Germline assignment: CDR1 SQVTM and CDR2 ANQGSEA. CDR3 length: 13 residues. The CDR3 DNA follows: TGCAGCGTTGGGCCTAGCGGGAGCTACGAGCAGTACTTC. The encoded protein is CSVGPSGSYEQYF.

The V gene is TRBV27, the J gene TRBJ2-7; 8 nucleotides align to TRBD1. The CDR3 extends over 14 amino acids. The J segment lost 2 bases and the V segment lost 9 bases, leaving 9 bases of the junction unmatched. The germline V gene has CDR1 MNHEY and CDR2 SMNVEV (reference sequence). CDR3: CASKIPGQAYEQYF. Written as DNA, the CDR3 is TGTGCCAGTAAAATTCCGGGACAGGCCTACGAGCAGTACTTC.

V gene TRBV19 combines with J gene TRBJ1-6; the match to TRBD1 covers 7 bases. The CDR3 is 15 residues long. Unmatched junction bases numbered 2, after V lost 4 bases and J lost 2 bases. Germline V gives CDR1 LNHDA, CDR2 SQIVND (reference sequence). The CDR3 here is CASSKGGAYNSPLHF. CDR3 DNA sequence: TGTGCCAGTAGTAAAGGGGGCGCCTATAATTCACCCCTCCACTTT.

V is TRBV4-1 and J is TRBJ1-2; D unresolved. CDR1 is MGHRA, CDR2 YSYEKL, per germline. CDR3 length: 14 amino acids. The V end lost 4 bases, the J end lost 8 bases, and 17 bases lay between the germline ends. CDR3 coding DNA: TGCGCCAGCAGCCGTCGCCCCACACTAGGAGGCTACACCTTC. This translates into CASSRRPTLGGYTF.

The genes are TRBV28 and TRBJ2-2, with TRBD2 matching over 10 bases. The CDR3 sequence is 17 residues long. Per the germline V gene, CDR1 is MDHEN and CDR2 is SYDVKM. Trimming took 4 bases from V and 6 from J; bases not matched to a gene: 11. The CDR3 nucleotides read TGTGCCAGCAGTTCGTCTCAAAGCGGGGGGGTCGCCGGGGAGCTGTTTTTT. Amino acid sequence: CASSSSQSGGVAGELFF.

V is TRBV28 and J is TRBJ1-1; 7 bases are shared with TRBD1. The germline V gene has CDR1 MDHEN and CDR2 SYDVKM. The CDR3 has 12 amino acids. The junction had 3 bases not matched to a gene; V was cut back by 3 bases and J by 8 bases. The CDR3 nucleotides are TGTGCCAGCAGTTTCTCGGACAGGGAAGCTTTCTTT. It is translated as CASSFSDREAFF.

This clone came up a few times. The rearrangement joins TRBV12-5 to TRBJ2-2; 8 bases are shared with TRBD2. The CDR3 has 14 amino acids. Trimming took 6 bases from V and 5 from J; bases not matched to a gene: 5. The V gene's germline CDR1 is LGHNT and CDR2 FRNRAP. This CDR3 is CASGSGGATGELFF. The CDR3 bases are TGTGCTAGTGGCTCGGGGGGGGCGACCGGGGAGCTGTTTTTT.

Here the CDR3 reads CASSLIPKGAGNTIYF. In DNA, the CDR3 is TGCGCCAGCAGCTTGATTCCTAAGGGGGCTGGAAACACCATATATTTT. This chain uses TRBV5-1 with TRBJ1-3; perhaps TRBD1 as D (6 bases). The length of the CDR3 is 16 residues. Per germline, CDR1 SGHRS and CDR2 YFSETQ. Trimming pared 1 base from V and 2 bases from J, leaving 13 bases between.

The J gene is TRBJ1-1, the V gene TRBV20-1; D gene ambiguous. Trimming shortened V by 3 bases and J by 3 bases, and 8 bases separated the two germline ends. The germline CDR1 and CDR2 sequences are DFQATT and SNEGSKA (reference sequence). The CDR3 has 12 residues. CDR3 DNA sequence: TGCAGTGCTAGTAACGGAGACACTGAAGCTTTCTTT. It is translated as CSASNGDTEAFF.

The CDR3 region has the DNA TGTGCCAGTAGTATAGATACAGGGGGCTGGTTCTATGGCTACACCTTC. Its protein product is CASSIDTGGWFYGYTF. The rearrangement joins TRBV19 to TRBJ1-2; TRBD1 aligns across 9 bases. The CDR3 length is 16 residues. Germline-derived CDR1 and CDR2 are LNHDA and SQIVND (reference sequence). J was trimmed by 4 bases and V by 0 bases; bases with no gene match: 6.

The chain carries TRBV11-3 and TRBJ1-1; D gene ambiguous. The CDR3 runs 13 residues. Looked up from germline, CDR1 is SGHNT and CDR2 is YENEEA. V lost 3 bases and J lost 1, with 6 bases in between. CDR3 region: CASSFAGNTEAFF. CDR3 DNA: TGTGCCAGCAGCTTCGCGGGGAACACTGAAGCTTTCTTT.

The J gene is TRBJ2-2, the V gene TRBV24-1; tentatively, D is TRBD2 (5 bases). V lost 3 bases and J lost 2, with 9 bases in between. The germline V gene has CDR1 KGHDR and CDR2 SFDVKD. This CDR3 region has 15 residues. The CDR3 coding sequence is TGTGCCACCAGTGATGGAGGACCCAACACCGGGGAGCTGTTTTTT. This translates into CATSDGGPNTGELFF.

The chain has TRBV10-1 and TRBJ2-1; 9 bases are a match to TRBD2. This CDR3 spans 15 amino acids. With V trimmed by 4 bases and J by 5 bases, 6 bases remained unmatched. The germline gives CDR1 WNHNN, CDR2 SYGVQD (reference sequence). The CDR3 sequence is CASSVLAGVNNEQFF. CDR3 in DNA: TGCGCCAGCAGTGTGTTAGCGGGGGTCAACAATGAGCAGTTCTTC.

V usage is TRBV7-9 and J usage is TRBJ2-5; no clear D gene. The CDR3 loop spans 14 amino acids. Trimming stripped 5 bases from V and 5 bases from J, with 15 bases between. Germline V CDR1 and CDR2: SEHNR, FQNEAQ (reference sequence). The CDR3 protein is CASSPNSPAETQYF. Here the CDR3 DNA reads TGTGCCAGCAGCCCAAACAGCCCCGCGGAGACCCAGTACTTC. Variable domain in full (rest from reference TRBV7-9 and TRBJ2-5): DTGVSQNPRHKITKRGQNVTFRCDPISEHNRLYWYRQTLGQGPEFLTYFQNEAQLEKSRLLSDRFSAERPKGSFSTLEIQRTEQGDSAMYLCASSPNSPAETQYFGPGTRLLVL.

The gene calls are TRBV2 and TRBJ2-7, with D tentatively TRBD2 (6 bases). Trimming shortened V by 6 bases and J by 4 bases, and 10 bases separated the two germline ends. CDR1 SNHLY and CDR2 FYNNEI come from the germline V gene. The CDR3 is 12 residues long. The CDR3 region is CASSELAYEQYF. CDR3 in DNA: TGTGCCAGCAGCGAACTAGCTTACGAGCAGTACTTC.

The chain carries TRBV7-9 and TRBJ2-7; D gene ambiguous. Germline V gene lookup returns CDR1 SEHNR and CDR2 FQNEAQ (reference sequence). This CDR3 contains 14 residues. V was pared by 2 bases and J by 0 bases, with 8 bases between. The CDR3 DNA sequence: TGTGCCAGCAGCTTAACGGCGGCCTCCTACGAGCAGTACTTC. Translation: CASSLTAASYEQYF. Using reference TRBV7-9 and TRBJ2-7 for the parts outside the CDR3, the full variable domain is DTGVSQNPRHKITKRGQNVTFRCDPISEHNRLYWYRQTLGQGPEFLTYFQNEAQLEKSRLLSDRFSAERPKGSFSTLEIQRTEQGDSAMYLCASSLTAASYEQYFGPGTRLTVT.

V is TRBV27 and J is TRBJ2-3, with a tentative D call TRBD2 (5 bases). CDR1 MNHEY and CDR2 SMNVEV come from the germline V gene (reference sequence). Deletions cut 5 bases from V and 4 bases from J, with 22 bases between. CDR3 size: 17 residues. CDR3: CASSRTFTDSPPDTQYF. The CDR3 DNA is TGTGCCAGCAGTCGAACGTTTACGGACTCCCCCCCAGATACGCAGTATTTT.

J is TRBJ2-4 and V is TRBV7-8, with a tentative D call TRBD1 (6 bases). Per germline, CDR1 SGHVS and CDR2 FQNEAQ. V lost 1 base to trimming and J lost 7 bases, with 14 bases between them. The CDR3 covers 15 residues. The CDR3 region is CASSLGVRGMNIQYF. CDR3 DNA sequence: TGTGCCAGCAGCTTAGGAGTCAGGGGAATGAACATTCAGTACTTC.

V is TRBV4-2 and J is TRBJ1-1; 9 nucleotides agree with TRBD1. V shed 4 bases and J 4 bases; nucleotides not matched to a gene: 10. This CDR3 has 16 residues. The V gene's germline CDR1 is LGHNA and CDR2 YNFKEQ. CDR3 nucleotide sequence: TGTGCCAGCAGCCGAGAGGCGGGACAGGGAGGCACTGAAGCTTTCTTT. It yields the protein CASSREAGQGGTEAFF.

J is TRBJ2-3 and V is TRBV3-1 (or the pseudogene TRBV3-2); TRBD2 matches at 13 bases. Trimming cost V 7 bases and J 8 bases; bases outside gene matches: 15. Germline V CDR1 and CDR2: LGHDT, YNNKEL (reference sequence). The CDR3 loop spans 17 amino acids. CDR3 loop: CASTLRTSGGPAATQYF. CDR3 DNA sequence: TGTGCCAGCACCCTAAGGACTAGCGGGGGCCCCGCGGCTACGCAGTATTTT.

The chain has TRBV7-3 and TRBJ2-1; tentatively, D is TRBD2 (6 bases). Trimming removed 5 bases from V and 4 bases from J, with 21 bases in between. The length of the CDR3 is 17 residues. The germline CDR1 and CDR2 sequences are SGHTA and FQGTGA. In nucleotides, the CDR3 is TGTGCCAGCAGCCCCCGCGGGGAGCGGAGTTTTTACAATGAGCAGTTCTTC. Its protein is CASSPRGERSFYNEQFF.

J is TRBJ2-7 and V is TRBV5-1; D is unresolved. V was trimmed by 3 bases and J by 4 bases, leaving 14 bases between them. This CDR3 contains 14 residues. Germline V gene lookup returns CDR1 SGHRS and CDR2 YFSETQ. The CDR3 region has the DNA TGCGCCAGCAGCTCGAACAATGAGGATTACGAGCAGTACTTC. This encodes CASSSNNEDYEQYF. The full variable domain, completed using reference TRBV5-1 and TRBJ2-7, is KAGVTQTPRYLIKTRGQQVTLSCSPISGHRSVSWYQQTPGQGLQFLFEYFSETQRNKGNFPGRFSGRQFSNSRSEMNVSTLELGDSALYLCASSSNNEDYEQYFGPGTRLTVT.

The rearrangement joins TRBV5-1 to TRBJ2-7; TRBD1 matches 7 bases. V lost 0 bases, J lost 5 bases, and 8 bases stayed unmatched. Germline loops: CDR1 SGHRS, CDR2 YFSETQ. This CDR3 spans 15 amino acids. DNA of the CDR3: TGCGCCAGCAGCTTGGGGCAGGGGGTTACCCACGAGCAGTACTTC. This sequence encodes CASSLGQGVTHEQYF.

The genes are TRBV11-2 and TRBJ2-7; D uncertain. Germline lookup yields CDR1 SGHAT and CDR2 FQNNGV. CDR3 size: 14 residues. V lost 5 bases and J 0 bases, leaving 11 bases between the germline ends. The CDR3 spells CASSPGANSYEQYF. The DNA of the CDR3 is TGTGCCAGCAGCCCCGGTGCGAACTCCTACGAGCAGTACTTC.

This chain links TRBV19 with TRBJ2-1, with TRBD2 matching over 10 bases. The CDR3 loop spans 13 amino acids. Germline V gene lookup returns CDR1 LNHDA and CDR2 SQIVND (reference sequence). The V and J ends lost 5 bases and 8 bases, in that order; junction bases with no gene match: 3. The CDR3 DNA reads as TGTGCCAGTAGTTCTAGCGGGGGTGATGAGCAGTTCTTC. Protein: CASSSSGGDEQFF.

This CDR3 reads CASRQGRLRHVNEQFF. DNA of the CDR3: TGTGCCAGCAGACAGGGACGTCTTCGGCACGTCAATGAGCAGTTCTTC. The rearrangement links TRBV28 to TRBJ2-1; TRBD1 might be the D (6 bases). The V and J ends lost 6 bases and 6 bases respectively, with 21 bases between them. Germline CDR1 MDHEN, CDR2 SYDVKM. CDR3 length: 16 amino acids.

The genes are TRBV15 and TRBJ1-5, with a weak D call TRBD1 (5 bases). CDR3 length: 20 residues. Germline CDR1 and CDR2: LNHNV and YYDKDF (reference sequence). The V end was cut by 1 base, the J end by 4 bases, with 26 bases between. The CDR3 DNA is TGTGCCACCAGCAGAGGCTGGGGAACAGGAGTATGGGAAGGAAATCAGCCCCAGCATTTT. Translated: CATSRGWGTGVWEGNQPQHF.